Listed below are T cell receptor beta chains from one sample, sequenced in a study of cytomegalovirus exposure and HLA in healthy donors. Method: immunoSEQ multiplex PCR; TCRdb's copy keeps in-frame clones and lacks some. This table holds 140,000 to 150,000 clones, roughly 80% found once. The specimen was PBMCs. These receptors all stem from a middle-aged woman in good health and CMV-seropositive. CDR3s include the opening cysteine and the closing phenylalanine or tryptophan. The order of the fields is clone size, J gene, D gene, V gene, CDR3 protein, CDR3 DNA. D genes are given only for firm matches. Clone size is stated in some rows and not others, as once, few, many or a class when expanded.

clone_size: -; j_call: TRBJ1-4; d_call: TRBD1; v_call: TRBV19; cdr3_aa: CASSIMGQANEKLFF; cdr3_nt: TGTGCCAGTAGTATCATGGGACAGGCTAATGAAAAACTGTTTTTT
clone_size: -; j_call: TRBJ2-3; d_call: TRBD1; v_call: TRBV6-6; cdr3_aa: CASRPGTGEDTQYF; cdr3_nt: TGTGCCAGCAGACCTGGGACAGGGGAAGATACGCAGTATTTT
clone_size: -; j_call: TRBJ1-2; d_call: TRBD1; v_call: TRBV2; cdr3_aa: CASREQGAFGYTF; cdr3_nt: TGTGCCAGCAGAGAACAGGGGGCATTTGGCTACACCTTC
clone_size: -; j_call: TRBJ2-3; d_call: TRBD2; v_call: TRBV9; cdr3_aa: CASSSSGGRTDTQYF; cdr3_nt: TGTGCCAGCAGCTCCTCGGGGGGGCGGACAGATACGCAGTATTTT
clone_size: -; j_call: TRBJ1-1; d_call: -; v_call: TRBV18; cdr3_aa: CASSPQETMNTEAFF; cdr3_nt: TGTGCCAGCTCACCTCAGGAAACCATGAACACTGAAGCTTTCTTT
clone_size: -; j_call: TRBJ1-1; d_call: -; v_call: TRBV12-5; cdr3_aa: CASGSGNMNTEAFF; cdr3_nt: TGTGCTAGTGGTTCCGGGAATATGAACACTGAAGCTTTCTTT
clone_size: -; j_call: TRBJ2-5; d_call: -; v_call: TRBV4-1; cdr3_aa: CASSQDQLGGQYF; cdr3_nt: TGCGCCAGCAGCCAAGATCAATTGGGGGGTCAGTACTTC
clone_size: -; j_call: TRBJ1-3; d_call: TRBD1; v_call: TRBV2; cdr3_aa: CASCPRTGIDTIYF; cdr3_nt: TGTGCCAGCTGCCCCAGGACAGGGATAGACACCATATATTTT
clone_size: -; j_call: TRBJ1-4; d_call: TRBD1; v_call: TRBV5-1; cdr3_aa: CASSPRTGANEKLFF; cdr3_nt: TGCGCCAGCAGCCCCCGGACAGGGGCGAATGAAAAACTGTTTTTT
clone_size: -; j_call: TRBJ2-7; d_call: TRBD2; v_call: TRBV6-6; cdr3_aa: CASQREASGGYEQYF; cdr3_nt: TGTGCCAGCCAAAGGGAAGCTAGCGGGGGTTATGAGCAGTACTTC
clone_size: -; j_call: TRBJ1-4; d_call: TRBD1; v_call: TRBV6-1; cdr3_aa: CASWDRGRGNEKLFF; cdr3_nt: TGTGCCAGCTGGGACCGGGGCAGGGGGAATGAAAAACTGTTTTTT
clone_size: -; j_call: TRBJ1-1; d_call: -; v_call: TRBV6-6; cdr3_aa: CASSLQGNTEAFF; cdr3_nt: TGTGCCAGCAGCTTACAGGGCAACACTGAAGCTTTCTTT
clone_size: -; j_call: TRBJ1-3; d_call: TRBD1; v_call: TRBV12-5; cdr3_aa: CASGLVLGQVQGNTIYF; cdr3_nt: TGTGCTAGTGGTTTGGTACTCGGACAGGTCCAGGGAAACACCATATATTTT
clone_size: -; j_call: TRBJ1-4; d_call: -; v_call: TRBV7-9; cdr3_aa: CASGAATNEKLFF; cdr3_nt: TGTGCCAGCGGTGCGGCTACTAATGAAAAACTGTTTTTT
clone_size: -; j_call: TRBJ1-1; d_call: TRBD1; v_call: TRBV27; cdr3_aa: CASSFGTGGNTEAFF; cdr3_nt: TGTGCCAGCAGTTTCGGGACAGGTGGGAACACTGAAGCTTTCTTT
clone_size: -; j_call: TRBJ2-7; d_call: -; v_call: TRBV7-2; cdr3_aa: CASSLGSGGLYEQYF; cdr3_nt: TGTGCCAGCAGCTTAGGGTCTGGTGGCCTCTACGAGCAGTACTTC
clone_size: -; j_call: TRBJ2-7; d_call: TRBD1; v_call: TRBV11-2; cdr3_aa: CASSLGGGWYEQYF; cdr3_nt: TGTGCCAGCAGCTTAGGAGGGGGCTGGTACGAGCAGTACTTC
clone_size: -; j_call: TRBJ2-5; d_call: -; v_call: TRBV28; cdr3_aa: CASSSGQQETQYF; cdr3_nt: TGTGCCAGCAGTTCCGGACAGCAAGAGACCCAGTACTTC
clone_size: -; j_call: TRBJ1-2; d_call: TRBD1; v_call: TRBV30; cdr3_aa: CAGQGTYTGYTF; cdr3_nt: TGTGCCGGACAGGGGACATACACAGGCTACACCTTC
clone_size: few; j_call: TRBJ1-4; d_call: -; v_call: TRBV19; cdr3_aa: CASSIQGSPTEKLFF; cdr3_nt: TGTGCCAGTAGTATTCAGGGGTCTCCAACTGAAAAACTGTTTTTT
clone_size: -; j_call: TRBJ2-7; d_call: -; v_call: TRBV4-1; cdr3_aa: CASSQIQAGSYEQYF; cdr3_nt: TGCGCCAGCAGCCAGATCCAAGCGGGTTCCTACGAGCAGTACTTC
clone_size: once; j_call: TRBJ1-6; d_call: -; v_call: TRBV5-4; cdr3_aa: CASSPGITVSSPLHF; cdr3_nt: TGTGCCAGCAGCCCCGGGATAACGGTATCTTCACCCCTCCACTTT
clone_size: few; j_call: TRBJ2-6; d_call: -; v_call: TRBV7-2; cdr3_aa: CASTQGDSSGANVLTF; cdr3_nt: TGTGCCAGCACCCAGGGGGACTCATCTGGGGCCAACGTCCTGACTTTC
clone_size: -; j_call: TRBJ2-5; d_call: -; v_call: TRBV9; cdr3_aa: CASSQDSGRKETQYF; cdr3_nt: TGTGCCAGCAGCCAGGACAGTGGTCGGAAAGAGACCCAGTACTTC
clone_size: -; j_call: TRBJ2-5; d_call: -; v_call: TRBV7-9; cdr3_aa: CASSSVRETQYF; cdr3_nt: TGTGCCAGCAGCTCTGTCCGAGAGACCCAGTACTTC
clone_size: -; j_call: TRBJ2-1; d_call: TRBD2; v_call: TRBV6-1; cdr3_aa: CASSEQWASGGSEQFF; cdr3_nt: TGTGCCAGCAGTGAGCAGTGGGCTAGCGGGGGTAGTGAGCAGTTCTTC
clone_size: few; j_call: TRBJ2-7; d_call: -; v_call: TRBV5-1; cdr3_aa: CASSLETISYEQYF; cdr3_nt: TGCGCCAGCAGCTTGGAGACAATAAGTTACGAGCAGTACTTC
clone_size: -; j_call: TRBJ2-7; d_call: -; v_call: TRBV6-1; cdr3_aa: CASSPSLRTTYEQYF; cdr3_nt: TGTGCCAGCAGTCCCTCCCTGCGAACTACCTACGAGCAGTACTTC
clone_size: -; j_call: TRBJ2-7; d_call: TRBD1; v_call: TRBV7-9; cdr3_aa: CASSQRTGLRYEQYF; cdr3_nt: TGTGCCAGCAGCCAGCGGACAGGGTTAAGATACGAGCAGTACTTC
clone_size: -; j_call: TRBJ1-4; d_call: -; v_call: TRBV7-6; cdr3_aa: CASSLGTQTPNEKLFF; cdr3_nt: TGTGCCAGCAGCTTAGGAACGCAGACTCCTAATGAAAAACTGTTTTTT
clone_size: -; j_call: TRBJ2-5; d_call: -; v_call: TRBV19; cdr3_aa: CASSIDPGGVKTQYF; cdr3_nt: TGTGCCAGTAGTATAGACCCCGGAGGGGTAAAGACCCAGTACTTC
clone_size: -; j_call: TRBJ1-4; d_call: -; v_call: TRBV6-1; cdr3_aa: CASSFYSEKLFF; cdr3_nt: TGTGCCAGCAGTTTTTACTCAGAAAAACTGTTTTTT
clone_size: -; j_call: TRBJ2-3; d_call: TRBD1; v_call: TRBV7-3; cdr3_aa: CASSPRDRGLENTTSTDTQYF; cdr3_nt: TGTGCCAGCAGCCCACGGGACAGGGGGCTTGAGAATACCACCAGCACAGATACGCAGTATTTT
clone_size: once; j_call: TRBJ2-1; d_call: TRBD2; v_call: TRBV6-6; cdr3_aa: CASRPGLAGTNEQFF; cdr3_nt: TGTGCCAGCAGGCCCGGACTAGCGGGGACCAATGAGCAGTTCTTC
clone_size: -; j_call: TRBJ1-2; d_call: -; v_call: TRBV14; cdr3_aa: CASSQVTDYGYTF; cdr3_nt: TGTGCCAGCAGCCAAGTTACAGACTATGGCTACACCTTC
clone_size: -; j_call: TRBJ2-1; d_call: -; v_call: TRBV15; cdr3_aa: CATSRWQGPSYNEQFF; cdr3_nt: TGTGCCACCAGCAGATGGCAGGGCCCTTCCTACAATGAGCAGTTCTTC
clone_size: -; j_call: TRBJ1-1; d_call: -; v_call: TRBV18; cdr3_aa: CASSPPLLSFRGPYINTEAFF; cdr3_nt: TGTGCCAGCTCACCACCGCTTTTATCGTTTAGGGGTCCTTATATTAACACTGAAGCTTTCTTT
clone_size: -; j_call: TRBJ1-1; d_call: TRBD1; v_call: TRBV28; cdr3_aa: CASSFPGQGYTEAFF; cdr3_nt: TGTGCCAGCAGCTTTCCGGGACAGGGCTACACTGAAGCTTTCTTT
clone_size: few; j_call: TRBJ2-2; d_call: -; v_call: TRBV7-9; cdr3_aa: CSSSSVSRGLFF; cdr3_nt: TGTTCCAGCAGCTCAGTATCCAGGGGGCTGTTTTTT
clone_size: -; j_call: TRBJ1-4; d_call: -; v_call: TRBV15; cdr3_aa: CATSRDWAKLFF; cdr3_nt: TGTGCCACCAGCAGAGATTGGGCAAAACTGTTTTTT
clone_size: -; j_call: TRBJ2-2; d_call: TRBD2; v_call: TRBV29-1; cdr3_aa: CSVGLAGVNTGELFF; cdr3_nt: TGCAGCGTTGGCCTAGCGGGGGTGAACACCGGGGAGCTGTTTTTT